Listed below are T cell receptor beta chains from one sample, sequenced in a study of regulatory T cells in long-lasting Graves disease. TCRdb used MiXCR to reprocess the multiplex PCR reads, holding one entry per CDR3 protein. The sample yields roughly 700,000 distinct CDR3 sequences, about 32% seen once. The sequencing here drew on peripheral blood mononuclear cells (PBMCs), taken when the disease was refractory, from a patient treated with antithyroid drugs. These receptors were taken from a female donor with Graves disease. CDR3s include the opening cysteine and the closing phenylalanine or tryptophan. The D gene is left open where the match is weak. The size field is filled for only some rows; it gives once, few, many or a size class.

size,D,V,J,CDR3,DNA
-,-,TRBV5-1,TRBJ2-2,CASMAGTNTGELFF,TGCGCCAGCATGGCAGGGACCAACACCGGGGAGCTGTTTTTT
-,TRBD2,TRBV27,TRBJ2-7,CASSYSAGVYEQYF,TGTGCCAGCAGTTACTCAGCGGGAGTCTACGAGCAGTACTTC
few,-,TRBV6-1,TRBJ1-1,CASTSQIMNTEAFF,TGTGCCAGCACCAGCCAGATAATGAACACTGAAGCTTTCTTT
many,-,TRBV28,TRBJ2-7,CASSGGPNPKYF,TGTGCCAGCAGTGGAGGGCCGAACCCGAAGTACTTC
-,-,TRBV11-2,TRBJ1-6,CASSYSGNNSPLHF,TGTGCCAGCAGCTACTCAGGGAACAATTCACCCCTCCACTTT
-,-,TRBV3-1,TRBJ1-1,CASSQPGLGVAFF,TGTGCCAGCAGCCAACCGGGGCTAGGGGTAGCTTTCTTT
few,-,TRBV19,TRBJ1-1,CASSIETQGRTEAFF,TGTGCCAGTAGTATAGAAACACAGGGTCGGACTGAAGCTTTCTTT
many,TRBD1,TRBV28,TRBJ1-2,CASRPQGARGYTF,TGTGCCAGCAGGCCACAGGGGGCGAGGGGCTACACCTTC
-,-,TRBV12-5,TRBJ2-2,CATWFEPVGKSNTGELFF,TGTGCTACTTGGTTTGAACCAGTGGGCAAGTCGAACACCGGGGAGCTGTTTTTT
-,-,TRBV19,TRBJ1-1,CASSISVGEGTEAFF,TGTGCCAGTAGTATAAGTGTCGGGGAGGGCACTGAAGCTTTCTTT
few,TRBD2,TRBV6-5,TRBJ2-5,CASSSLKTSGSQYF,TGTGCCAGCAGTTCCCTAAAGACTAGCGGTTCTCAGTACTTC
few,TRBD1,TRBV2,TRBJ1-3,CASRAGTGFTSSGNTIYF,TGTGCCAGCCGTGCGGGGACAGGGTTTACGAGCTCTGGAAACACCATATATTTT
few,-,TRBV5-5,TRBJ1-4,CASSLAPREKLFF,TGTGCCAGCAGCTTGGCCCCTCGAGAAAAACTGTTTTTT
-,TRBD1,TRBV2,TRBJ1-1,CASIWTGGDTEAFF,TGTGCCAGCATTTGGACAGGGGGGGACACTGAAGCTTTCTTT
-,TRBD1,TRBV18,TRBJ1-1,CASSPTDRAAFF,TGTGCCAGCTCACCGACGGACAGGGCAGCTTTCTTT
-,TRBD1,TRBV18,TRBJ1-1,CASSFDRGRTEAFF,TGTGCCAGCTCTTTTGACAGGGGGCGAACTGAAGCTTTCTTT
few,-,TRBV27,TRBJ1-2,CASSMTGAYGYTF,TGTGCCAGCAGTATGACTGGAGCCTATGGCTACACCTTC
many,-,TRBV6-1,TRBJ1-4,CASSRSGRADEKLFF,TGTGCCAGCAGTCGTTCAGGGAGAGCGGATGAAAAACTGTTTTTT
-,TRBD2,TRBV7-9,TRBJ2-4,CASSPGLSGSIQYF,TGTGCCAGCAGCCCCGGACTTAGCGGGTCCATTCAGTACTTC
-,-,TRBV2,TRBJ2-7,CASSPLVGITYEQYF,TGTGCCAGCAGCCCACTAGTGGGTATAACCTACGAGCAGTACTTC
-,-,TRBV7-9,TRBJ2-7,CASSFPGVYEQYF,TGTGCCAGCAGCTTCCCGGGGGTTTACGAGCAGTACTTC
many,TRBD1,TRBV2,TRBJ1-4,CASSPDRGKEKLFF,TGTGCCAGCAGTCCGGACAGGGGGAAGGAAAAACTGTTTTTT
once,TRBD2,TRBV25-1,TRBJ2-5,CASSEVGVGREAQYF,TGTGCCAGCAGTGAAGTAGGCGTAGGGAGGGAGGCCCAGTACTTC
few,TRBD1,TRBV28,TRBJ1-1,CASPGRGRSNTEAFF,TGTGCCAGTCCGGGCAGGGGGCGATCGAACACTGAAGCTTTCTTT
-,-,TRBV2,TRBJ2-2,CASSPGPNTGELFF,TGTGCCAGCAGTCCAGGCCCGAACACCGGGGAGCTGTTTTTT
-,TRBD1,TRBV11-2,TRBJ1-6,CASSFPGQGNSPLHF,TGTGCCAGCAGCTTTCCGGGACAGGGTAATTCACCCCTCCACTTT
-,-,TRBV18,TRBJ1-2,CASSPDSFNYGYTF,TGTGCCAGCTCCCCCGACAGTTTCAACTATGGCTACACCTTC
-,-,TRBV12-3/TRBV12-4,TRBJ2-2,CASSLNLGTGELFF,TGTGCCAGCAGTTTAAATCTCGGCACCGGGGAGCTGTTTTTT
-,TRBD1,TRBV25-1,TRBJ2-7,CATNRGTYEQYF,TGTGCCACGAACAGGGGGACCTACGAGCAGTACTTC
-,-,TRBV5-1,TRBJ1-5,CASSPDGVGQPQHF,TGCGCCAGCAGCCCCGACGGGGTTGGTCAGCCCCAGCATTTT
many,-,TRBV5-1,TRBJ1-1,CASSLVGDTEAFF,TGTGCCAGCAGTTTAGTCGGAGACACTGAAGCTTTCTTT
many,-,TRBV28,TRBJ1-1,CASRPPGTTEAFF,TGTGCCAGCAGGCCTCCAGGGACCACTGAAGCTTTCTTT
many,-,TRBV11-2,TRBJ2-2,CASSFGQTGELFF,TGTGCCAGCAGCTTCGGCCAGACCGGGGAGCTGTTTTTT
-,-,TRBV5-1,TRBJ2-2,CASSLRGANTGELFF,TGCGCCAGCAGCTTGCGGGGCGCGAACACCGGGGAGCTGTTTTTT
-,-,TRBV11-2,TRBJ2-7,CASSLGRGMPGYEQYF,TGTGCCAGCAGCTTAGGGAGAGGGATGCCTGGCTACGAGCAGTACTTC
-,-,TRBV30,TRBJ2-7,CAWGDNSYEQYF,TGTGCCTGGGGGGACAATTCCTACGAGCAGTACTTC
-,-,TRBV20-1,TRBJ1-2,CSATPGSYGYTF,TGCAGTGCCACCCCAGGGAGCTATGGCTACACCTTC
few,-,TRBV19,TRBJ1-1,CASSILGNTEAFF,TGTGCCAGTAGTATCCTTGGGAACACTGAAGCTTTCTTT
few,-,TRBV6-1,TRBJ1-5,CASIPFLEGPGNQPQHF,TGTGCCAGCATACCATTTCTCGAGGGACCCGGCAATCAGCCCCAGCATTTT